This entry is about one T cell receptor (beta chain). In its sample, this clonotype was seen a few times. There is no known antigen for this receptor. No much larger clonotype is one base removed from it; base qualities were not supplied. Libraries came from multiplex PCR. The sample was run on an Illumina HiSeq 4000. CDR3 regions were amplified by Arm-PCR with iRepertoire HTBI primers to construct TCR beta libraries. Before sequencing, the PCR products underwent gel purification. The study's processing was this. Gene usage analysis of CDR3 amino acid clonotypes used the 50 to 70 TRBV and fewer than 15 TRBJ segments found across samples. COPE and FqMerger were used to merge the filtered high-quality paired reads into contigs. Contigs were aligned with BLAST to IMGT TRBV, TRBD and TRBJ reference genes, and CDR3 was defined per IMGT. Highly expanded clones were defined as clonotypes with a frequency above 0.1%. Shannon entropy served as the measure of repertoire diversity, while the Gini coefficient captured V-J evenness. A clonotype found in more than one individual was treated as public. TCRdb's own reprocessing of the public reads used fastp at Q25 and MiXCR and kept productive beta chains. A single entry per CDR3 protein holds the most common genes and DNA from its merged rows. TCRdb assigned the V and J calls; the authors' analysis was not used. Across this sample there are 400,000 to 500,000 distinct CDR3 sequences, with over 20% seen only once. Roughly an eighth of the sample rests with the top ten.

There are 14 amino acids in the CDR3, from cysteine to phenylalanine inclusive. The kept DNA is CDR3 alone, 42 bases in frame from the first base. Based on the germline V gene, the CDR1 and CDR2 sequences are MDHEN and SYDVKM. The germline ends are 13 bases apart after V is trimmed by 1 base and J by 7 bases. The time point label corresponds to: persistent/refractory GD, antithyroid drugs over 5 years with positive TRAb. For both TCR sequencing and RNA sequencing, RNA was extracted from PBMCs using TRIzol. The diagnosis of Graves' disease was made according to American Thyroid Association guidelines. Recruitment of patients was carried out at an endocrinology department in Xi'an, China. Each patient gave about 10 milliliters of peripheral blood, collected in an EDTA anticoagulant tube. Ficoll Paque Plus density gradient separation was used to isolate PBMCs, and no further T cell sorting was performed. An Agilent 2100 Bioanalyzer and agarose gel were used to check RNA quality, and a NanoDrop 2000 was used to measure RNA concentration.

These data come from a study of regulatory T cells in long-lasting Graves disease (dated by TCRdb to about 2021). For the wider study: Persistent Graves' disease meant more than 5 years of antithyroid drug treatment with TSH receptor autoantibodies that stayed positive. The study took place in China and was registered as a clinical trial. In the clinical cohort, patients with persistent Graves' disease had used antithyroid drugs for an average of about 10.3 years. This study used TCR sequencing and RNA sequencing of peripheral blood to compare persistent Graves' disease patients against newly diagnosed Graves' disease patients. A total of about 35 samples underwent TCR sequencing, from some 13 patients with persistent Graves' disease and roughly 20 patients with newly diagnosed Graves' disease.

The investigation overall reported the following: Persistent patients shared more public clonotypes among themselves (fewer than 3,000) than newly diagnosed patients did (more than 850). Compared with newly diagnosed patients, patients with persistent Graves' disease had lower TCR Shannon entropy and fewer highly expanded clones, which suggests clonal expansion. Only the TCR beta chain was sequenced and analyzed. Because the primary lesion, thyroid tissue, could not be accessed, the study looked at peripheral blood alone. The small sample size was acknowledged by the authors as a limitation that may reduce accuracy. TRBV28, TRBJ1-2 and TRBJ2-5 were preferentially used in persistent disease, while TRBV20-1 and TRBJ2-1 were favored in newly diagnosed disease.

The receptor chain draws on TRBV28 and TRBJ1-2, with an unclear D gene assignment. This sequence was found in a female donor with Graves disease. The material was peripheral blood mononuclear cells (PBMCs), obtained when the disease was refractory, from a patient treated with antithyroid drugs. This receptor carries the CDR3 CASSLFSVLGGYTF. Read as DNA, the sequence is TGTGCCAGCAGTTTATTCTCGGTGTTAGGTGGCTACACCTTC.